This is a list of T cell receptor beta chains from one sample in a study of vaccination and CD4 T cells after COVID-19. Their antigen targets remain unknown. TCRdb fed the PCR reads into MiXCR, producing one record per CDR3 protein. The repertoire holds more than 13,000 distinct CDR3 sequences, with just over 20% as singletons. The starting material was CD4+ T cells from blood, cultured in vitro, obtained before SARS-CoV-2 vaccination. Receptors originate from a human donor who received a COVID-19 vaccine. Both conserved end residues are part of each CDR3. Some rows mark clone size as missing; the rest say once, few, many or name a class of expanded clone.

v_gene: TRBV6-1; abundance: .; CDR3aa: CASTPRGGSYEQYF
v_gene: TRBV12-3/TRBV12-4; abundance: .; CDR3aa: CASSPRGSYGYTF
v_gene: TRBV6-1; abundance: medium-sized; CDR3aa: CASSEWGGGARQPQHF
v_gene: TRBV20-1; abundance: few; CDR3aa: CSARGGTANYGYTF
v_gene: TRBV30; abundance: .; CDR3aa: CAWSGQGTARLREKLFF
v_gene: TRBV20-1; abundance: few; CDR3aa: CSARGGRITDTQYF
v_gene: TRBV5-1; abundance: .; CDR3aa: CASSLEFRAQGGFEQYF
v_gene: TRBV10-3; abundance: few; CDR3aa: CAISTELNTEAFF
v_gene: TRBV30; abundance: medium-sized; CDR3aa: CAWSARKGRDTQYF
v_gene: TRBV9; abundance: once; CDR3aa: CASTKGGMGEQYF
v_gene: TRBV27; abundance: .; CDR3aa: CASSFLAGGPANTGELFF
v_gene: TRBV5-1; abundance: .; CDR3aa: CASSGGQTSTDTQYF
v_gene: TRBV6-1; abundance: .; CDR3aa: CARSRGTSHGELFF
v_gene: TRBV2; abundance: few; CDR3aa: CASSGANEQFF
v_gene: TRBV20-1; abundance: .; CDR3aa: CSARPRDYQYNEQFF
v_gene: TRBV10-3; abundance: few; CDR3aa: CAISAAGAGTGEMNTEAFF
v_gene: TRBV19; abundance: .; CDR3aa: CARSTGGGYGYTF
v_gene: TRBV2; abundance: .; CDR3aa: CASSELRQNGYTF
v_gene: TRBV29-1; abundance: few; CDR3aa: CSVRLGGEAFF
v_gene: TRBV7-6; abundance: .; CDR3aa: CASSAEGGENEKLFF
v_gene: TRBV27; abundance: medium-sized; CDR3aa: CASSPTGTTQYF
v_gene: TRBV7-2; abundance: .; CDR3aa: CASSSRESGRGDTQYF
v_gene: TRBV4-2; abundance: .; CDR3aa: CASSQGGGTGELFF
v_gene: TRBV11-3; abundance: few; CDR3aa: CASSSGTGRSKLFF
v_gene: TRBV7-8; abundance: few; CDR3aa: CASSLSDSSYNEQFF
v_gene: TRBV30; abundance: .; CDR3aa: CAWRGQGVSGNTIYF
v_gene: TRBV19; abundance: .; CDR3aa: CASSMTKNIQYF